The rows below give T cell receptor beta chains drawn from one sample of a study of cytomegalovirus exposure and HLA in healthy donors. The method was immunoSEQ multiplex PCR; TCRdb's version includes in-frame clones alone and lacks a portion of them. The table includes roughly 50,000 clones, approximately 75% detected once. Material for sequencing was PBMCs. Receptors were obtained from a man aged 25 to 45 in good health and CMV-seropositive. CDR3s include the opening cysteine and the closing phenylalanine or tryptophan. Fields, in order: D gene, V gene, clone size, J gene, CDR3 protein, CDR3 DNA. A D gene is named only where the DNA matches it firmly. Rows give clone size only sometimes, using once, few, many, or a class for an expanded clone.

D gene: TRBD2; V gene: TRBV5-6; clone size: NA; J gene: TRBJ2-5; CDR3 protein: CASSLSGGAVETQYF; CDR3 DNA: TGTGCCAGCAGCCTTAGCGGGGGGGCGGTGGAGACCCAGTACTTC
D gene: TRBD2; V gene: TRBV5-1; clone size: NA; J gene: TRBJ2-3; CDR3 protein: CASSLLAGRSTDTQYF; CDR3 DNA: TGCGCCAGCAGCTTGCTAGCGGGGCGTAGCACAGATACGCAGTATTTT
D gene: NA; V gene: TRBV27; clone size: NA; J gene: TRBJ2-7; CDR3 protein: CASSRQGNRYEQYF; CDR3 DNA: TGTGCCAGCAGTAGGCAGGGCAATAGATACGAGCAGTACTTC
D gene: NA; V gene: TRBV19; clone size: NA; J gene: TRBJ1-6; CDR3 protein: CASGLSSWGEFSPLHF; CDR3 DNA: TGTGCCAGCGGACTGTCCTCGTGGGGGGAGTTTTCACCCCTCCACTTT
D gene: NA; V gene: TRBV7-2; clone size: once; J gene: TRBJ2-7; CDR3 protein: CAASVRGAGEQYF; CDR3 DNA: TGTGCCGCCTCAGTCAGGGGCGCAGGCGAGCAGTACTTC
D gene: NA; V gene: TRBV10-3; clone size: NA; J gene: TRBJ2-7; CDR3 protein: CAISSSAGGTYEQYF; CDR3 DNA: TGTGCCATCAGTTCCTCGGCAGGGGGGACCTACGAGCAGTACTTC
D gene: NA; V gene: TRBV18; clone size: NA; J gene: TRBJ1-1; CDR3 protein: CASAGGGVDTEAFF; CDR3 DNA: TGTGCCAGCGCGGGGGGAGGGGTGGACACTGAAGCTTTCTTT
D gene: TRBD1; V gene: TRBV28; clone size: NA; J gene: TRBJ1-5; CDR3 protein: CASSLGSLGQGRNQPQHF; CDR3 DNA: TGTGCCAGCAGTTTAGGGTCTCTTGGACAGGGGAGAAATCAGCCCCAGCATTTT
D gene: NA; V gene: TRBV11-2; clone size: NA; J gene: TRBJ1-1; CDR3 protein: CASKQGATEAFF; CDR3 DNA: TGTGCCAGCAAACAGGGAGCCACTGAAGCTTTCTTT
D gene: NA; V gene: TRBV7-2; clone size: NA; J gene: TRBJ1-6; CDR3 protein: CASSPPPAGWENNSPLHF; CDR3 DNA: TGTGCCAGCAGCCCCCCCCCGGCGGGGTGGGAAAATAATTCACCCCTCCACTTT
D gene: TRBD1; V gene: TRBV30; clone size: few; J gene: TRBJ2-3; CDR3 protein: CAWSVGQGADTQYF; CDR3 DNA: TGTGCCTGGAGTGTAGGGCAGGGGGCAGATACGCAGTATTTT
D gene: TRBD1; V gene: TRBV2; clone size: once; J gene: TRBJ1-5; CDR3 protein: CATGTAMGNQPQHF; CDR3 DNA: TGTGCCACGGGGACAGCTATGGGCAATCAGCCCCAGCATTTT
D gene: NA; V gene: TRBV28; clone size: once; J gene: TRBJ1-3; CDR3 protein: CASSPRGGRGRNTIYF; CDR3 DNA: TGTGCCAGCAGTCCTCGCGGGGGGAGAGGAAGAAACACCATATATTTT
D gene: NA; V gene: TRBV7-2; clone size: NA; J gene: TRBJ1-3; CDR3 protein: CASSFWRGTSSGSGNTIYF; CDR3 DNA: TGTGCCAGCAGCTTCTGGCGAGGGACTAGCTCGGGCTCTGGAAACACCATATATTTT
D gene: NA; V gene: TRBV7-3; clone size: NA; J gene: TRBJ2-1; CDR3 protein: CASSPKGGGRYEQFF; CDR3 DNA: TGTGCCAGCAGCCCCAAGGGGGGGGGCAGATATGAGCAGTTCTTC
D gene: TRBD2; V gene: TRBV28; clone size: NA; J gene: TRBJ2-3; CDR3 protein: CASSPGLAGSTDTQYF; CDR3 DNA: TGTGCCAGCAGTCCCGGACTAGCGGGAAGCACAGATACGCAGTATTTT
D gene: NA; V gene: TRBV19; clone size: NA; J gene: TRBJ1-5; CDR3 protein: CASSTGGGSNQPQHF; CDR3 DNA: TGTGCCAGTAGTACTGGGGGAGGAAGCAATCAGCCCCAGCATTTT
D gene: TRBD1; V gene: TRBV5-4; clone size: NA; J gene: TRBJ1-3; CDR3 protein: CASSQDRNSGNTIYF; CDR3 DNA: TGTGCCAGCAGCCAGGACAGGAATTCTGGAAACACCATATATTTT
D gene: TRBD1; V gene: TRBV4-3; clone size: NA; J gene: TRBJ1-1; CDR3 protein: CASRRRGQGLGGTEAFF; CDR3 DNA: TGCGCCAGCAGACGTCGGGGACAGGGCCTTGGGGGCACTGAAGCTTTCTTT
D gene: NA; V gene: TRBV4-1; clone size: NA; J gene: TRBJ1-2; CDR3 protein: CASSQERTVGGGYTF; CDR3 DNA: TGCGCCAGCAGCCAAGAACGCACAGTCGGGGGTGGCTACACCTTC
D gene: TRBD1; V gene: TRBV6-6; clone size: few; J gene: TRBJ2-7; CDR3 protein: CASSYLGQGAYEQYF; CDR3 DNA: TGTGCCAGCAGTTACTTGGGACAGGGAGCCTACGAGCAGTACTTC
D gene: TRBD1; V gene: TRBV7-9; clone size: NA; J gene: TRBJ2-7; CDR3 protein: CASSSRQGWEQYF; CDR3 DNA: TGTGCCAGCAGCTCCCGACAGGGATGGGAGCAGTACTTC
D gene: NA; V gene: TRBV2; clone size: NA; J gene: TRBJ1-5; CDR3 protein: CASHNSNQPQHF; CDR3 DNA: TGTGCCAGCCACAATAGCAATCAGCCCCAGCATTTT
D gene: TRBD1; V gene: TRBV27; clone size: NA; J gene: TRBJ2-7; CDR3 protein: CATGDRPYEQYF; CDR3 DNA: TGTGCCACCGGGGACAGGCCCTACGAGCAGTACTTC
D gene: NA; V gene: TRBV13; clone size: NA; J gene: TRBJ2-7; CDR3 protein: CASSLVTIATKQYF; CDR3 DNA: TGTGCCAGCAGCTTAGTGACTATTGCTACGAAGCAGTACTTC
D gene: NA; V gene: TRBV30; clone size: NA; J gene: TRBJ1-1; CDR3 protein: CAYESGRGAFF; CDR3 DNA: TGTGCTTATGAAAGCGGCCGGGGAGCTTTCTTT
D gene: TRBD2; V gene: TRBV6-1; clone size: few; J gene: TRBJ2-1; CDR3 protein: CASSAGLAGGDEQFF; CDR3 DNA: TGTGCCAGCAGTGCGGGACTAGCGGGGGGGGATGAGCAGTTCTTC
D gene: NA; V gene: TRBV4-1; clone size: NA; J gene: TRBJ1-6; CDR3 protein: CASSQLNTNSPLHF; CDR3 DNA: TGCGCCAGCAGCCAATTAAACACGAATTCACCCCTCCACTTT
D gene: TRBD1; V gene: TRBV7-6; clone size: NA; J gene: TRBJ1-6; CDR3 protein: CASSPAGDRNNSPLHF; CDR3 DNA: TGTGCCAGCAGTCCGGCTGGGGACAGGAATAATTCACCCCTCCACTTT
D gene: NA; V gene: TRBV7-9; clone size: NA; J gene: TRBJ1-5; CDR3 protein: CASSLAEVPPQHF; CDR3 DNA: TGTGCCAGCAGCTTAGCTGAGGTCCCGCCCCAGCATTTT
D gene: TRBD1; V gene: TRBV7-6; clone size: NA; J gene: TRBJ2-7; CDR3 protein: CASSLELRDSYYYEQYF; CDR3 DNA: TGTGCCAGCAGCTTAGAATTAAGGGACAGCTATTACTACGAGCAGTACTTC
D gene: TRBD2; V gene: TRBV7-2; clone size: NA; J gene: TRBJ2-3; CDR3 protein: CASSFLGLAGGYTDTQYF; CDR3 DNA: TGTGCCAGCAGCTTCCTCGGACTAGCGGGGGGATACACAGATACGCAGTATTTT
D gene: TRBD1; V gene: TRBV5-6; clone size: NA; J gene: TRBJ1-5; CDR3 protein: CASSWGTAQPQHF; CDR3 DNA: TGTGCCAGCAGCTGGGGGACAGCCCAGCCCCAGCATTTT
D gene: TRBD2; V gene: TRBV4-2; clone size: NA; J gene: TRBJ2-1; CDR3 protein: CASSPLAGGVNEQFF; CDR3 DNA: TGTGCCAGCAGCCCCTTAGCGGGGGGAGTCAATGAGCAGTTCTTC
D gene: NA; V gene: TRBV5-3; clone size: NA; J gene: TRBJ2-1; CDR3 protein: CARSLTPQEISYNEQFF; CDR3 DNA: TGTGCCAGAAGCCTCACCCCACAGGAGATCTCCTACAATGAGCAGTTCTTC
D gene: TRBD1; V gene: TRBV27; clone size: NA; J gene: TRBJ1-2; CDR3 protein: CASSFSGQGGIYGYTF; CDR3 DNA: TGTGCCAGCAGTTTTTCAGGACAGGGTGGTATCTATGGCTACACCTTC
D gene: TRBD1; V gene: TRBV7-2; clone size: NA; J gene: TRBJ2-7; CDR3 protein: CASSPRTGPYEQYF; CDR3 DNA: TGTGCCAGCAGCCCCCGGACAGGACCCTACGAGCAGTACTTC
D gene: NA; V gene: TRBV12-5; clone size: NA; J gene: TRBJ1-1; CDR3 protein: CASGLGRGGTEAFF; CDR3 DNA: TGTGCTAGTGGTTTAGGACGGGGAGGTACTGAAGCTTTCTTT
D gene: NA; V gene: TRBV7-9; clone size: NA; J gene: TRBJ1-2; CDR3 protein: CASSADKTGYTF; CDR3 DNA: TGTGCCAGCAGCGCGGACAAAACTGGCTACACCTTC
D gene: NA; V gene: TRBV2; clone size: NA; J gene: TRBJ1-4; CDR3 protein: CATTPNGGHGEKLFF; CDR3 DNA: TGTGCAACGACACCGAACGGGGGGCATGGTGAAAAACTGTTTTTT
D gene: NA; V gene: TRBV9; clone size: few; J gene: TRBJ1-5; CDR3 protein: CASSGSSDQPQHF; CDR3 DNA: TGTGCCAGCAGCGGCAGCAGCGATCAGCCCCAGCATTTT
D gene: NA; V gene: TRBV18; clone size: once; J gene: TRBJ2-3; CDR3 protein: CASSPGLDTQYF; CDR3 DNA: TGTGCCAGCTCACCAGGGCTGGATACGCAGTATTTT
D gene: NA; V gene: TRBV6-1; clone size: NA; J gene: TRBJ1-2; CDR3 protein: CASSGQANPEVLGGGYTF; CDR3 DNA: TGTGCCAGCAGTGGACAGGCCAACCCGGAAGTTTTAGGGGGTGGCTACACCTTC
D gene: TRBD1; V gene: TRBV11-3; clone size: NA; J gene: TRBJ2-7; CDR3 protein: CASSYHRDRDEQYF; CDR3 DNA: TGTGCCAGCAGCTACCACCGGGACAGGGACGAGCAGTACTTC
D gene: TRBD2; V gene: TRBV5-1; clone size: NA; J gene: TRBJ2-3; CDR3 protein: CASSFGTSGGPTDTQYF; CDR3 DNA: TGCGCCAGCAGCTTTGGGACTAGCGGGGGACCCACAGATACGCAGTATTTT
D gene: NA; V gene: TRBV4-3; clone size: few; J gene: TRBJ1-2; CDR3 protein: CASSQDLRGRGNYGYTF; CDR3 DNA: TGCGCCAGCAGCCAAGATCTACGAGGCAGAGGAAACTATGGCTACACCTTC
D gene: TRBD1; V gene: TRBV5-8; clone size: NA; J gene: TRBJ1-3; CDR3 protein: CASERQGRSGNTIYF; CDR3 DNA: TGTGCCAGCGAACGACAGGGGCGGTCTGGAAACACCATATATTTT
D gene: TRBD1; V gene: TRBV7-2; clone size: NA; J gene: TRBJ2-5; CDR3 protein: CASSYDRGRREQYF; CDR3 DNA: TGTGCCAGCAGCTACGACAGGGGGCGCAGGGAGCAGTACTTC
D gene: TRBD2; V gene: TRBV16; clone size: NA; J gene: TRBJ2-3; CDR3 protein: CASSHGGLRSTDTQYF; CDR3 DNA: TGTGCCAGCAGTCACGGGGGACTACGAAGCACAGATACGCAGTATTTT
D gene: NA; V gene: TRBV30; clone size: NA; J gene: TRBJ2-2; CDR3 protein: CAWGQGGSEDGELFF; CDR3 DNA: TGTGCCTGGGGGCAAGGGGGTTCAGAGGACGGGGAGCTGTTTTTT
D gene: TRBD1; V gene: TRBV23-1; clone size: NA; J gene: TRBJ1-4; CDR3 protein: CASSRIPGQTNEKLFF; CDR3 DNA: TGCGCCAGCAGTCGAATACCGGGACAGACAAATGAAAAACTGTTTTTT
D gene: NA; V gene: TRBV4-1; clone size: few; J gene: TRBJ2-6; CDR3 protein: CASSQEGHLSGANVLTF; CDR3 DNA: TGCGCCAGCAGCCAAGAGGGACATCTCTCTGGGGCCAACGTCCTGACTTTC